The source of this T cell receptor beta chain is a study of Ad26.COV2.S vaccination and SARS-CoV-2 variants. This clone was recorded only once. Antigen: not known. Whole-study results and caveats: Spike-specific TCR breadth was greater in vaccine than placebo recipients. Vaccine and placebo recipients had comparable breadth of non-spike TCRs.

V shed 3 bases and J 5 bases; nucleotides not matched to a gene: 8. The CDR3 loop spans 15 amino acids. CDR1 LNHDA and CDR2 SQIVND come from the germline V gene (reference sequence). The repertoire was sequenced with immunoSEQ multiplex PCR; TCRdb's copy has only in-frame clones and lacks some. The sample includes approximately 350,000 clones, approximately 83% of them seen just once. Described treatment: some 19 received Ad26.COV2.S at low or high dose, single or two shots; 5 received placebo; per-sample allocation not given. Vaccine and placebo recipients were sampled on day 63 after the first injection. This person who donated was an adult of 18-55 years in Boston.

The chain joins TRBV19 to TRBJ2-5; 8 nucleotides line up with TRBD2. The sample in question was peripheral blood, obtained in a trial of Ad26.COV2.S vaccine versus placebo. The source is a person aged 18 to 65 who received the Ad26.COV2.S COVID-19 vaccine or a placebo. The CDR3 loop reads CASSIWAGGAETQYF. The DNA for the CDR3 is TGTGCCAGTAGTATTTGGGCGGGAGGTGCGGAGACCCAGTACTTC.